The present T cell receptor beta chain was sequenced within a study of cytomegalovirus exposure and HLA in healthy donors. Across the study: Researchers previously reported finding about 110 million unique TCR beta sequences from around 200 million T cells. Of some 400 genotyped donors, 75% to 90% grouped in the Caucasian-associated ancestry cluster.

Primers: 60 Vbeta forward and 13 Jbeta reverse. Only in-frame clones appear in the TCRdb table, and some are missing; sequencing was by immunoSEQ multiplex PCR. The sample gives about 99,000 clones, roughly 80% of which show up once; under 2% is in the top ten. General study findings and limits: It has been reported that TCR beta sequences accurately predicted the HLA-A and HLA-B alleles of most subjects.

With respect to this clone: The antigen is not known.

After removal of 1 base from V and 7 bases from J, the junction contained 10 bases not matched to a gene. Germline-derived CDR1 and CDR2 are SGHDN and FVKESK. This CDR3 has 16 amino acids. The V and J genes are TRBV14 and TRBJ2-1, with TRBD1 matching over 7 bases. Material for sequencing was PBMCs. This TCR came from a woman in her forties in good health and CMV-seronegative. CDR3: CASSQGWGRGRNEQFF. The CDR3 DNA sequence: TGTGCCAGCAGCCAAGGGTGGGGTAGGGGGCGGAATGAGCAGTTCTTC. Looking up the rest from reference TRBV14 and TRBJ2-1 gives the full variable domain: EAGVTQFPSHSVIEKGQTVTLRCDPISGHDNLYWYRRVMGKEIKFLLHFVKESKQDESGMPNNRFLAERTGGTYSTLKVQPAELEDSGVYFCASSQGWGRGRNEQFFGPGTRLTVL.